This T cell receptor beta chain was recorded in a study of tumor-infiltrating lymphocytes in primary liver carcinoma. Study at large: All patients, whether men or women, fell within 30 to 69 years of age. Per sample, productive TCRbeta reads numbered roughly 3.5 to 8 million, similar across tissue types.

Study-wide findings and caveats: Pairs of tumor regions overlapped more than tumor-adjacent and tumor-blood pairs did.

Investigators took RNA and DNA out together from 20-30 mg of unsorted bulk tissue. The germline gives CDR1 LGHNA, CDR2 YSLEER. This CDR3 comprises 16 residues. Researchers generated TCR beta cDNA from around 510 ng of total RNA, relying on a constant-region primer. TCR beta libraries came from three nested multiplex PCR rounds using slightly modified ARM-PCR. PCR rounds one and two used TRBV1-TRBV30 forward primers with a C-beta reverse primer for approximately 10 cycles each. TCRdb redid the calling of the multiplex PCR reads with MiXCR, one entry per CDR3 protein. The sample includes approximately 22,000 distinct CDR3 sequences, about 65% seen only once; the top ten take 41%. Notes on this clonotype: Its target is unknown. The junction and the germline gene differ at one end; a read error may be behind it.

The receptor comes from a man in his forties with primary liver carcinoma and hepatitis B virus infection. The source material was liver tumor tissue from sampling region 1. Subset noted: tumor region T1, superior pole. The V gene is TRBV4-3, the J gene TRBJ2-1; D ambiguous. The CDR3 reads CVSSQDRVDTYNEQFF. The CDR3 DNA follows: TGCGTCAGTAGCCAAGATAGAGTAGACACCTACAATGAACAGTTCTTC.